Each of the 20 T cell receptor beta chains below was sequenced from the same sample in a study of blood T cell repertoires in COVID-19. Measured with immunoSEQ multiplex PCR; TCRdb has only the in-frame clones, and not every one. The profile shows tens of thousands of clones, 87% of them singletons. Sample: peripheral blood. The source of these receptors is a human donor in a cohort sampled during active COVID-19.

The gene calls are TRBV15 and TRBJ1-4; TRBD1 agrees at 10 bases. Germline CDR1 and CDR2: LNHNV and YYDKDF (reference sequence). The CDR3 consists of 15 residues. The junction had 4 bases not matched to a gene; V was cut back by 3 bases and J by 6 bases. CDR3 in amino acids: CATSSPGQGYEKLFF. Here the CDR3 DNA reads TGTGCCACCAGCAGCCCGGGACAGGGGTATGAAAAACTGTTTTTT. Variable domain in full (rest from reference TRBV15 and TRBJ1-4): DAMVIQNPRYQVTQFGKPVTLSCSQTLNHNVMYWYQQKSSQAPKLLFHYYDKDFNNEADTPDNFQSRRPNTSFCFLDIRSPGLGDTAMYLCATSSPGQGYEKLFFGSGTQLSVL.

V usage is TRBV5-6 and J usage is TRBJ2-5; D possibly corresponds to TRBD1 (5 bases). Germline assignment: CDR1 SGHDT and CDR2 YYEEEE. V was trimmed by 1 base and J by 1 base, leaving 11 bases between them. This CDR3 comprises 15 residues. The CDR3, as DNA: TGTGCCAGCAGCTTGTTAAAAGGGGCCCAAGAGACCCAGTACTTC. This encodes CASSLLKGAQETQYF.

The chain carries TRBV6-2 or TRBV6-3 and TRBJ1-2, with 9 bases lining up with TRBD1. Germline lookup yields CDR1 MNHEY and CDR2 SVGEGT. The V and J ends lost 5 bases and 4 bases, in that order; junction bases with no gene match: 5. The CDR3 is 14 amino acids. The CDR3 DNA follows: TGTGCCAGCAGTAAGGGACAGGGACTCTATGGCTACACCTTC. It codes for CASSKGQGLYGYTF.

The chain has TRBV3-1 (or the pseudogene TRBV3-2) and TRBJ2-5; the match to TRBD1 covers 8 bases. The CDR3 is 16 residues long. Germline V gives CDR1 LGHDT, CDR2 YNNKEL (reference sequence). V lost 0 bases, J lost 3 bases, and 6 bases stayed unmatched. The CDR3 nucleotides are TGTGCCAGCAGCCAAGACCAGGGGGCTTGGGAAGAGACCCAGTACTTC. Protein sequence: CASSQDQGAWEETQYF.

The rearrangement joins TRBV4-3 to TRBJ2-1; TRBD2 aligns across 8 bases. After removal of 0 bases from V and 2 bases from J, the junction contained 6 bases not matched to a gene. This CDR3 is 17 amino acids long. In germline, CDR1 is LGHNA, CDR2 YSLEER. CDR3 bases: TGCGCCAGCAGCCAAGAGTTAGCGGGATCGCCCTACAATGAGCAGTTCTTC. It yields the protein CASSQELAGSPYNEQFF.

The J gene is TRBJ2-7, the V gene TRBV9; 10 bases fit TRBD1. The germline gives CDR1 SGDLS, CDR2 YYNGEE. Trimming cost V 3 bases and J 1 base; bases outside gene matches: 4. CDR3 length: 15 residues. This CDR3 reads CASSAGQGGSYEQYF. The DNA of the CDR3 is TGTGCCAGCAGCGCAGGACAGGGGGGGTCCTACGAGCAGTACTTC.

V is TRBV3-1 (or the pseudogene TRBV3-2) and J is TRBJ2-1; perhaps TRBD2 as D (7 bases). The germline V gene has CDR1 LGHDT and CDR2 YNNKEL (reference sequence). The CDR3 runs 17 residues. V lost 0 bases and J 6 bases, leaving 18 bases between the germline ends. CDR3 residues: CASSQDPLRGASNEQFF. CDR3 nucleotides: TGTGCCAGCAGCCAAGACCCCCTTCGGGGGGCCTCCAATGAGCAGTTCTTC.

This chain links TRBV18 with TRBJ2-5, with 7 bases aligning to TRBD1. From germline, CDR1 is KGHSH and CDR2 LQKENI. After removal of 6 bases from V and 3 bases from J, the junction contained 4 bases not matched to a gene. The CDR3 runs 13 residues. The CDR3 is CASSSGTEETQYF. CDR3 nucleotides: TGTGCCAGCTCCTCCGGGACAGAAGAGACCCAGTACTTC.

The rearrangement links TRBV7-3 to TRBJ2-1; 12 nucleotides align to TRBD2. V shed 4 bases, J shed 9 bases, and the junction held 7 bases outside the gene matches. This CDR3 has 15 residues. Per the germline V gene, CDR1 is SGHTA and CDR2 is FQGTGA. CDR3 amino acids: CASSSRSSGRGEQFF. Here the CDR3 DNA reads TGTGCCAGCAGCTCCCGTTCTAGCGGGAGGGGTGAGCAGTTCTTC.

V is TRBV5-1 and J is TRBJ2-2; D perhaps matches TRBD2 (6 bases). This CDR3 is built from 14 residues. The germline V gene encodes CDR1 SGHRS and CDR2 YFSETQ. V lost 4 bases and J 6 bases, leaving 13 bases between the germline ends. The CDR3 loop is CASSDTGSAGELFF. The CDR3 nucleotides are TGCGCCAGCAGCGACACCGGGAGCGCCGGGGAGCTGTTTTTT.

In this sample, this clone turned up a few times. This rearrangement joins TRBV2 to TRBJ1-2; TRBD1 matches at 12 bases. V shed 7 bases, J shed 5 bases, and the junction held 5 bases outside the gene matches. Germline-derived CDR1 and CDR2 are SNHLY and FYNNEI. This CDR3 contains 14 residues. In nucleotides, the CDR3 is TGTGCCAGCAACCCGGGACAGGGGGCTTATGGCTACACCTTC. Translating it yields CASNPGQGAYGYTF.

This chain joins TRBV29-1 and TRBJ2-7; D is possibly TRBD1 (6 bases). The germline gives CDR1 SQVTM, CDR2 ANQGSEA. Trimming shortened V by 7 bases and J by 0 bases, and 10 bases separated the two germline ends. This CDR3 spans 12 amino acids. As DNA, the CDR3 is TGCAGCGCTAAACAGGGCTCCTACGAGCAGTACTTC. Protein product: CSAKQGSYEQYF.

The chain joins TRBV27 to TRBJ2-7; TRBD2 agrees at 8 bases. Trimming at V came to 6 bases and at J to 6 bases, leaving 13 bases not matched to a gene. Germline CDR1 MNHEY, CDR2 SMNVEV (reference sequence). The CDR3 totals 15 residues. This CDR3 is CASSLPSGGFSEQYF. CDR3 DNA: TGTGCCAGCAGCCTCCCCAGCGGGGGTTTCTCCGAGCAGTACTTC.

The chain carries TRBV7-8 and TRBJ2-5; 8 bases agree with TRBD1. The V gene end was trimmed by 1 base and the J gene end by 5 bases; junction bases not matched to a gene: 9. Germline values: CDR1 SGHVS, CDR2 FQNEAQ. The CDR3 extends over 16 amino acids. CDR3 in amino acids: CASSLVEAGGRETQYF. The CDR3 coding sequence is TGTGCCAGCAGCTTAGTTGAAGCAGGGGGCCGGGAGACCCAGTACTTC.

This clone has just a few counts. The gene calls are TRBV9 and TRBJ2-3, with TRBD1 as a possible D gene (5 bases). The V gene's germline CDR1 is SGDLS and CDR2 YYNGEE. This CDR3 is 14 amino acids long. Trimming took off 4 bases at V and 4 bases at J, with 13 bases between the two ends. CDR3: CASSSNRQPDTQYF. CDR3 nucleotides: TGTGCCAGCAGCTCCAACAGACAGCCAGATACGCAGTATTTT.

The chain uses TRBV5-1 and TRBJ1-1, with D maybe TRBD1 (5 bases). Germline loops: CDR1 SGHRS, CDR2 YFSETQ. With 4 bases removed from V and 1 base from J, the gap between germline ends came to 14 bases. The CDR3 has 15 amino acids. The CDR3 is CASSGRGRGNTEAFF. The DNA of the CDR3 is TGCGCCAGCAGCGGGAGGGGCCGGGGGAACACTGAAGCTTTCTTT.

This clone was found once. The CDR3: CASSPQVSYEQYF. As DNA, the CDR3 is TGTGCCAGCAGCCCCCAGGTGTCCTACGAGCAGTACTTC. The chain employs TRBV7-2 and TRBJ2-7; D is uncertain. The CDR3 loop spans 13 amino acids. V was cut by 5 bases and J by 1 base, with 9 bases left in between. Germline V CDR1 and CDR2: SGHTA, FQGNSA.

The rearrangement uses TRBV29-1 and TRBJ2-7, with a possible D match to TRBD2 (6 bases). Germline CDR1 reads SQVTM; CDR2 reads ANQGSEA. The V and J ends lost 4 bases and 7 bases respectively, with 8 bases between them. This CDR3 region has 10 residues. For the CDR3, the DNA is TGCAGCGTTGTCCGGGGGGAGCAGTACTTC. Its protein is CSVVRGEQYF.

The rearrangement joins TRBV10-3 to TRBJ2-7, with TRBD2 matching over 9 bases. After removal of 11 bases from V and 2 bases from J, the junction contained 10 bases not matched to a gene. This CDR3 has 14 amino acids. Germline values: CDR1 ENHRY, CDR2 SYGVKD. CDR3 nucleotide sequence: TGTGCCTCCCAAAATAGCGGGGGTACCTACGAGCAGTACTTC. It encodes CASQNSGGTYEQYF.

The chain is built from TRBV30 and TRBJ1-2; D is ambiguous. Germline CDR1 GTSNPN, CDR2 SVGIG (reference sequence). CDR3 length: 15 residues. The V end was cut by 0 bases, the J end by 8 bases, with 19 bases between. CDR3 sequence: CAWSVSGILNWGYTF. CDR3 DNA: TGTGCCTGGAGTGTATCAGGAATCTTAAACTGGGGCTACACCTTC.